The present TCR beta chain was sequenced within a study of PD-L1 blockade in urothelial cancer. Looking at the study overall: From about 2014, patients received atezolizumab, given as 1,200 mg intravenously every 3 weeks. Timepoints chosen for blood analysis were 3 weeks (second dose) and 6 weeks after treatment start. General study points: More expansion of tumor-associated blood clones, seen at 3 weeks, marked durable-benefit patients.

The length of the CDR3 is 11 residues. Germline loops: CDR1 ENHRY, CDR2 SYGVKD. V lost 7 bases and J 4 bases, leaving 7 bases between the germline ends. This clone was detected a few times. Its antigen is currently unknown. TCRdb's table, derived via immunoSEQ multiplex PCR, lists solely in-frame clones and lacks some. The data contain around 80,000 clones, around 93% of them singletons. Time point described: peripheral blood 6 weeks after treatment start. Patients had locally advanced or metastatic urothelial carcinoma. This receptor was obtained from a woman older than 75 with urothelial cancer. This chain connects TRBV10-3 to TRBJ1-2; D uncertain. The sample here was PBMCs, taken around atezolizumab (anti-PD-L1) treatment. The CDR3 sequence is CAINNIYGYTF. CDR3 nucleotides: TGTGCCATCAATAACATCTATGGCTACACCTTC.